This record covers a single T cell receptor beta chain. The antigen remains unidentified. This specimen comes from a study of T cells expressing NK-cell markers. Looking at the study overall: Eight donors were sequenced, seven testing HCMV-seropositive and one testing seronegative.

TCRdb re-called the 5' RACE reads and catalogs CDR3 proteins one per entry, DNA excluded. Reported are about 460,000 distinct CDR3 sequences; the ten largest clones contain about 1.5%. Overall study findings and caveats: In a handful of donors, dominant clonotypes made up roughly 25-60.1% of CD3+CD56-NKG2C+ cells. Questions lingered over whether expanded NKG2C+ T cell clones were HCMV-specific. In more than five donors, dominant CD3+CD56+NKG2C+ clones formed about 1.0-7.5% of CD8+ cells.

CDR3 length: 14 residues. The germline V gene has CDR1 SEHNR and CDR2 FQNEAQ (reference sequence). Sequenced material: blood T cells: a sorted CD56 or NKG2C T cell subset, CD4+ or CD8+ T cells, or bulk PBMC T cells (not recorded which). The clonotype comes from a woman aged 50 to 60 in good health. This chain joins TRBV7-9 and TRBJ1-1; the TRBD1 assignment by TCRdb is unverifiable without DNA. The CDR3 sequence: CASSLEPGNTEAFF. Full variable domain (missing parts from reference TRBV7-9 and TRBJ1-1): DTGVSQNPRHKITKRGQNVTFRCDPISEHNRLYWYRQTLGQGPEFLTYFQNEAQLEKSRLLSDRFSAERPKGSFSTLEIQRTEQGDSAMYLCASSLEPGNTEAFFGQGTRLTVV.